This T cell receptor beta chain was identified during a study of beta chain features in type 1 diabetes. With respect to this clone: No antigen is known for it.

TCRB transcripts that were expressed got sequenced, as all of the isolated RNA had been reverse transcribed. Produced via immunoSEQ multiplex PCR; TCRdb's table is partial and in-frame only. Seen here are 550,000 to 850,000 clones, about an eighth observed once, and the top ten hold about 0.02%. One heparinised draw of blood, averaging roughly 120 mL, came from each donor. Germline V gene sequence: CDR1 MGHRA, CDR2 YSYEKL. The CDR3 runs to 15 residues. Trimming removed 0 bases from V and 2 bases from J, with 10 bases in between. Notes on the study in general: TCRB CDR3 length was moderately but significantly reduced in all four CD4+ subsets of Type 1 diabetes patients. There were fewer insertions and more deletions at the VDJ junctions of type 1 diabetes patients.

This sequence joins TRBV4-1 and TRBJ1-1, with D unclear. This sequence was found in a man aged 18 to 29 with type 1 diabetes. The sample consisted of naive CD4+ T cells from blood. CDR3 coding DNA: TGCGCCAGCAGCCAAGATCGACGGGGAAACACTGAAGCTTTCTTT. It is translated as CASSQDRRGNTEAFF.